This note documents a single TCR beta chain sequence. Its cognate antigen is unknown. This record belongs to a study of OX40 agonist ivuxolimab in advanced cancers. Study-level findings and limits: CD8+ T cells were the subset that, on average, had more expanded clones than CD4+. Partial responders receiving 0.1-3.0 mg/kg showed among the lowest clonal expansion.

The method was immunoSEQ multiplex PCR; TCRdb's version includes in-frame clones alone and lacks a portion of them. The repertoire holds about 70,000 clones, with more than 75% as singletons. V gave up 2 bases and J gave up 1 base, with 12 bases separating them. The V gene's germline CDR1 is SGHTA and CDR2 FQGTGA. The CDR3 contains 16 residues. Sequences were derived from CD4+ or CD8+ T cells sorted from blood, sampled in a trial of the OX40 agonist ivuxolimab. The chain joins TRBV7-3 to TRBJ2-1; the D call may be TRBD1 or TRBD2 (7 bases each). This TCR was sampled from an adult with an advanced solid tumor such as melanoma, head and neck, liver or kidney cancer. CDR3 sequence: CASSLGRGQSYNEQFF. Written as DNA, the CDR3 is TGTGCCAGCAGCTTAGGGAGGGGACAGTCCTACAATGAGCAGTTCTTC.